This T cell receptor (beta chain) was observed in a study of immune evolution from preneoplasia to lung adenocarcinoma. On this clone itself: Its antigen is undetermined.

Resections took place in Japan or China from about 2013 to 2017. Repertoires were generated with immunoSEQ multiplex PCR, while TCRdb's copy carries only in-frame clones and drops some. The repertoire holds under 5,000 clones, with 86% as singletons. The germline CDR1 and CDR2 sequences are GTSNPN and SVGIG (reference sequence). CDR3 length equals 14 residues. The V end lost 1 base, the J end lost 1 base, and 8 bases lay between the germline ends. Regarding the study as a whole: Later-stage lesions seemingly showed higher T cell density and diversity than normal lung. T cell clonality was higher in KRAS-mutant than EGFR-mutant or wild-type nodules. Top clone share appeared to fall from AAH through AIS, MIA, adenocarcinoma.

The specimen sequenced was FFPE lung adenocarcinoma in situ tissue. V and J are TRBV30 and TRBJ2-1; D is perhaps TRBD2 (5 bases). The sequence was collected from a person between 70 and 80 years old with lung adenocarcinoma. The CDR3 DNA sequence: TGTGCCTGGAGTGAGTGGGAGTCCTACAATGAGCAGTTCTTC. Its translation is CAWSEWESYNEQFF.